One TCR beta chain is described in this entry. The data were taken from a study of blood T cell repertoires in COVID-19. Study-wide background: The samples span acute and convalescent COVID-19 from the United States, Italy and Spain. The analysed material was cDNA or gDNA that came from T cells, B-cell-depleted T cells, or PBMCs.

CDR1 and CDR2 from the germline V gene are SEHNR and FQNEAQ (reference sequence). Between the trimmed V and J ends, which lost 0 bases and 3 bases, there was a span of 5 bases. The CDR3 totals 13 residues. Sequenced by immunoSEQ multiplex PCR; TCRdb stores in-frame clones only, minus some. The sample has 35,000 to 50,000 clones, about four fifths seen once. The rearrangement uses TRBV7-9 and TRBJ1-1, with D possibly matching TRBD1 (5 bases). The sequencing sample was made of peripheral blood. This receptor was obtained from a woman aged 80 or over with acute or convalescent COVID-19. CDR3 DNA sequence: TGTGCCAGCAGCTTAGCAGGGGACACTGAAGCTTTCTTT. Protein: CASSLAGDTEAFF.